This TCR beta chain was documented in a study of T cell changes during pregnancy in multiple sclerosis. J was trimmed by 5 bases and V by 3 bases; bases with no gene match: 5. Germline CDR1 LNHDA, CDR2 SQIVND (reference sequence). This CDR3 contains 14 residues. This table comes from immunoSEQ multiplex PCR, and its TCRdb copy is limited to in-frame clones, with some not included. Of about 64,000 clones listed, almost 97% are singletons. The sample consisted of CD8+ T cells from peripheral blood mononuclear cells, taken after pregnancy. This clonotype was sampled from a female donor with multiple sclerosis, enrolled in a pregnancy study. The chain recombines TRBV19 with TRBJ2-5, with TRBD1 identical over 8 bases. The CDR3 DNA reads TGTGCCAGTAGTATGGACAGGGCGCCGGAGACCCAGTACTTC. Translated: CASSMDRAPETQYF.